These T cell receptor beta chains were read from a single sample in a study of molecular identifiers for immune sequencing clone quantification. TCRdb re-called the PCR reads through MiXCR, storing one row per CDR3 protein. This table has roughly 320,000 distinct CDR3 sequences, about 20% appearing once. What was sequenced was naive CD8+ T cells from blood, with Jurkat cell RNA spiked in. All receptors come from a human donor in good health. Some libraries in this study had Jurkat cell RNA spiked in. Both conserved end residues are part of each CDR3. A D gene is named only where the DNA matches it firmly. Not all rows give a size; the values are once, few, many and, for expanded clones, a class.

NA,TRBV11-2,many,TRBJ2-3,TGTGCCAGCAGCTCCCCTACGGCGCAGTATTTT,CASSSPTAQYF
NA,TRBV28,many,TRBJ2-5,TGTGCCAGCAGCAACCAAGAGACCCAGTACTTC,CASSNQETQYF
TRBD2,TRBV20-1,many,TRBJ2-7,TGCAGTGCAGACCCCGAGGGACTAGCTAGCTACGAGCAGTACTTC,CSADPEGLASYEQYF
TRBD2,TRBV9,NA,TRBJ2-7,TGTGCCAGCAGCGTAGGCGGACTAGCGGGGAACGAGCAGTACTTC,CASSVGGLAGNEQYF
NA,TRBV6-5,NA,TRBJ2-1,TGTGCCAGCAGTCTCGTTGGGCCGAGCTACAATGAGCAGTTCTTC,CASSLVGPSYNEQFF
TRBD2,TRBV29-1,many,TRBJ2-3,TGCAGCGTTGATGGTCTAGCGGAAAGCACAGATACGCAGTATTTT,CSVDGLAESTDTQYF
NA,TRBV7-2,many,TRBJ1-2,TGTGCCAGCAGCTTCCTACAGGGAAGGCCCTATGGCTACACCTTC,CASSFLQGRPYGYTF
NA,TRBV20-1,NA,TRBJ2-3,TGCAGTGCTAAAGAGAATGTGGGGCGGACAGATACGCAGTATTTT,CSAKENVGRTDTQYF
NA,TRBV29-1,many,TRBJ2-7,TGCAGCGTTTCCCTGGGACACTCCGGCCCCGAGCAGTACTTC,CSVSLGHSGPEQYF
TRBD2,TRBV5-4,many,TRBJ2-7,TGTGCCAGCAGCCGGCGGGGGGCGGTTGACTACGAGCAGTACTTC,CASSRRGAVDYEQYF